This passage covers 16 T cell receptor beta chains from one sample sequenced in a study of blood T cell repertoires in COVID-19. Produced via immunoSEQ multiplex PCR; TCRdb's table is partial and in-frame only. The sample yields over 150,000 clones, about 80% seen once. The sequenced sample consisted of peripheral blood. The receptors derive from an older woman with acute or convalescent COVID-19.

As regards this clone: An end of the junction does not agree with germline; a read error may underlie this. This sequence joins TRBV19 and TRBJ1-2; no reliable D call. The CDR3 runs 15 residues. Germline V CDR1 and CDR2: LNHDA, SQIVND (reference sequence). CDR3 loop: CASSSPREADYGYTF. The CDR3 DNA sequence: TGTGCCAGCAGTAGCCCAAGGGAGGCAGACTATGGCTACACCTTC.

This chain uses TRBV6-5 with TRBJ2-1, with 11 bases aligning to TRBD2. With 7 bases clipped from V and 12 bases from J, the junction kept 14 bases outside the gene matches. In germline, CDR1 is MNHEY, CDR2 SVGAGI. The CDR3 runs 15 residues. The CDR3 coding sequence is TGTGCCAGCATAAGTGGGACTAGCGGACTGGCGGGGCAGTTCTTC. This sequence encodes CASISGTSGLAGQFF.

This clone was counted between two and nine times. The chain links TRBV6-6 to TRBJ2-2; a weak D match, TRBD1 (6 bases). Trimming took off 5 bases at V and 2 bases at J, with 12 bases between the two ends. Germline CDR1 MNHNY, CDR2 SVGAGI (reference sequence). The CDR3 loop spans 15 amino acids. CDR3 sequence reads: CASSLGTTNTGELFF. The DNA for the CDR3 is TGTGCCAGCAGTCTCGGGACAACCAACACCGGGGAGCTGTTTTTT.

V is TRBV7-9 and J is TRBJ2-1; 13 nucleotides align to TRBD2. The CDR3 is 16 residues long. Per the germline V gene, CDR1 is SEHNR and CDR2 is FQNEAQ (reference sequence). The trim removed 4 bases at V and 7 bases at J, leaving 7 bases unmatched. CDR3 region: CASSSGGLAGTNEQFF. The CDR3 DNA sequence: TGTGCCAGCAGCTCGGGGGGACTAGCGGGGACAAATGAGCAGTTCTTC.

The chain combines TRBV23-1 with TRBJ2-4, with D unresolved. TRBV23-1 is labeled an ORF, and its function is uncertain. The length of the CDR3 is 16 residues. The V gene lost 4 bases and the J gene lost 0 bases, with 13 bases spanning the gap. CDR3 bases: TGCGCCAGCAGTCCCCGCCCCACTCTAGCCAAAAACATTCAGTACTTC. It is translated as CASSPRPTLAKNIQYF.

V is TRBV6-6 and J is TRBJ2-3, with 11 bases that match TRBD1. The CDR3 has 15 amino acids. Germline CDR1 is MNHNY and CDR2 is SVGAGI (reference sequence). J lost 4 bases, V lost 4 bases, and 4 bases had no gene match. This CDR3 reads CASSSPGQGADTQYF. CDR3 in DNA: TGTGCCAGCAGTTCCCCGGGACAGGGGGCAGATACGCAGTATTTT.

The chain uses TRBV19 and TRBJ2-3, with 8 bases that match TRBD2. Germline assignment: CDR1 LNHDA and CDR2 SQIVND (reference sequence). Losses at the gene ends were 2 bases for V and 8 bases for J; bases not matched to a gene: 12. The CDR3 is 16 residues long. The DNA of the CDR3 is TGTGCCAGTAGTATATTCGAACCGGGGGGGCCTTTTACGCAGTATTTT. Translated, it gives CASSIFEPGGPFTQYF.

The rearrangement links TRBV28 to TRBJ2-1, with D tentatively TRBD2 (6 bases). There are 15 residues in the CDR3. Germline CDR1 reads MDHEN; CDR2 reads SYDVKM. Between the trimmed V and J ends, which lost 5 bases and 0 bases, there was a span of 11 bases. Here the CDR3 DNA reads TGTGCCAGCAGTGCCGCCGGGAGCTCCTACAATGAGCAGTTCTTC. Translating gives CASSAAGSSYNEQFF.

In nucleotides, the CDR3 is TGTGCCAGCAGTTTGTCCGGGGGACAAGAGACCCAGTACTTC. Its protein is CASSLSGGQETQYF. V gene TRBV27 combines with J gene TRBJ2-5, with D possibly matching TRBD2 (6 bases). V was clipped by 3 bases and J by 2 bases, with 10 bases between them. Germline V CDR1 and CDR2: MNHEY, SMNVEV (reference sequence). The CDR3 has 14 residues.

The chain combines TRBV6-1 with TRBJ1-4; no clear D gene. The ends were cut back, 2 bases at V and 2 bases at J, with 9 bases in the middle. The CDR3 extends over 15 amino acids. Per germline, CDR1 MNHNS and CDR2 SASEGT. The CDR3 here is CASSEMPGTNEKLFF. The CDR3 DNA reads TGTGCCAGCAGTGAAATGCCCGGGACTAATGAAAAACTGTTTTTT.

The chain combines TRBV6-5 with TRBJ1-4, with TRBD1 matching over 8 bases. The ends lost 5 bases at V and 8 bases at J; junction bases unmatched: 10. This CDR3 comprises 15 residues. CDR1 MNHEY and CDR2 SVGAGI come from the germline V gene. The CDR3 is CASSPSDRGEEKLFF. The DNA of the CDR3 is TGTGCCAGCAGTCCGAGCGACAGGGGTGAGGAAAAACTGTTTTTT.

This clone was recorded only once. The CDR3 DNA sequence: TGTGCCAGCAGTGAATGGCACAGGGGGCGCCCCGGGGAGCTGTTTTTT. Translated: CASSEWHRGRPGELFF. The rearrangement links TRBV25-1 to TRBJ2-2; 9 nucleotides match TRBD1. Germline CDR1 is MGHDK and CDR2 is SYGVNS. The CDR3 runs 16 residues. V gave up 1 base and J gave up 6 bases; unmatched junction bases: 6.

This sequence joins TRBV29-1 and TRBJ2-3, with 13 bases fitting TRBD2. The germline V gene encodes CDR1 SQVTM and CDR2 ANQGSEA. This CDR3 has 15 amino acids. Trimming took 4 bases from V and 1 from J; bases not matched to a gene: 2. Here the CDR3 reads CSVVGTSGGTDTQYF. The CDR3, as DNA: TGCAGCGTTGTGGGGACTAGCGGGGGCACAGATACGCAGTATTTT.

The V and J genes are TRBV27 and TRBJ2-5; D not certain. The CDR3 consists of 17 residues. Germline V gene lookup returns CDR1 MNHEY and CDR2 SMNVEV (reference sequence). V gave up 6 bases and J gave up 9 bases, with 29 bases separating them. In DNA form, the CDR3 reads TGTGCCAGCAGCTTAGTAGGCCTTCAGATGGGTCGTCGGGCCCAGTACTTC. Translating gives CASSLVGLQMGRRAQYF.

The chain is built from TRBV21-1 and TRBJ1-6; the table's D gene call, TRBD1, was not cross checked with the DNA. TRBV21-1 is described as a pseudogene. CDR3 length equals 13 residues. CDR3 sequence: CASTGWGDSPLHF. The CDR3 coding sequence is TGTGCCAGCACAGGGTGGGGTGATTCACCCCTCCACTTT.

The chain has TRBV2 and TRBJ2-2; TRBD1 is a possible D gene (6 bases). The CDR3 runs 15 residues. CDR1 is SNHLY, CDR2 FYNNEI, per germline. Trimming removed 4 bases at V and 0 bases at J, with 9 bases between. CDR3 DNA sequence: TGTGCCAGCAGTGGGACAGATCCGAACACCGGGGAGCTGTTTTTT. Protein sequence: CASSGTDPNTGELFF.